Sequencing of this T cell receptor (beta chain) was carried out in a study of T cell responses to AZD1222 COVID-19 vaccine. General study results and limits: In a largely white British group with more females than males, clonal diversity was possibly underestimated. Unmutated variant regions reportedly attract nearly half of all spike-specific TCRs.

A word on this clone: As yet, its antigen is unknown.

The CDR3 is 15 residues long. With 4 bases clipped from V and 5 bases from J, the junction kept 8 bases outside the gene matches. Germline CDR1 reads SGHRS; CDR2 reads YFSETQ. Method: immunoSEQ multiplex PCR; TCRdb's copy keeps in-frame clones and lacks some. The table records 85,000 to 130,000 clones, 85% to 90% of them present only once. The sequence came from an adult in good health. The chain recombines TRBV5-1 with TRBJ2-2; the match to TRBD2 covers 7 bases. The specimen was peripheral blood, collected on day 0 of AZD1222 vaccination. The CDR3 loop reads CASSPGLVRTGELFF. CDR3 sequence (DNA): TGCGCCAGCAGCCCTGGACTAGTACGGACCGGGGAGCTGTTTTTT.